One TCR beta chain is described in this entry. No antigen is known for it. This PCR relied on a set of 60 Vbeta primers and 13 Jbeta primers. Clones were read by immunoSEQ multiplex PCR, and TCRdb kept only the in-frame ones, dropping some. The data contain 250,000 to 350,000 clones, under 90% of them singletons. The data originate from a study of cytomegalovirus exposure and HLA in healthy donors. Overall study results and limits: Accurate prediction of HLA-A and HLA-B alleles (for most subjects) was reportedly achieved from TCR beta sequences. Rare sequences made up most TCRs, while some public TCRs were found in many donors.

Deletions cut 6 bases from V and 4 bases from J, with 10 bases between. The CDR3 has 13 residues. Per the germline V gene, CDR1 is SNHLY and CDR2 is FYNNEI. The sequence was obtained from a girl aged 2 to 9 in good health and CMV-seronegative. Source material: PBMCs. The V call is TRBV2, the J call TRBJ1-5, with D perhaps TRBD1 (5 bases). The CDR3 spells CASRPDRNQPQHF. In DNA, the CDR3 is TGTGCCAGCAGGCCTGACAGAAATCAGCCCCAGCATTTT. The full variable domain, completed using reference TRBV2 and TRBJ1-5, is EPEVTQTPSHQVTQMGQEVILRCVPISNHLYFYWYRQILGQKVEFLVSFYNNEISEKSEIFDDQFSVERPDGSNFTLKIRSTKLEDSAMYFCASRPDRNQPQHFGDGTRLSIL.